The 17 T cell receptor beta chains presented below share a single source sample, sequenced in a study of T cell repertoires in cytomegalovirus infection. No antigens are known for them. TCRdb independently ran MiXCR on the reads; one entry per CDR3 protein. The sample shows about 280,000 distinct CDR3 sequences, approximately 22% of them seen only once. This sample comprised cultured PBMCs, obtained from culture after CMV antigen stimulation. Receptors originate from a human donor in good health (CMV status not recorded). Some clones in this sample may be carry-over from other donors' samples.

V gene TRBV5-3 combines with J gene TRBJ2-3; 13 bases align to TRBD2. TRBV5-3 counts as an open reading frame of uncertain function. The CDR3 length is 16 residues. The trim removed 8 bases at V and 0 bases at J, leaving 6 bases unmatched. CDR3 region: CASSRGLAGSTDTQYF. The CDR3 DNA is TGTGCCAGCAGCCGGGGACTAGCGGGGAGCACAGATACGCAGTATTTT.

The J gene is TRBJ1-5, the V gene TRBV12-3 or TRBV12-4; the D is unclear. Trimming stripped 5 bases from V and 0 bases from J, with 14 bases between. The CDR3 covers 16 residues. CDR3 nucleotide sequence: TGTGCCAGCAGTCCGACCTCGACTTATAGCAATCAGCCCCAGCATTTT. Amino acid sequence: CASSPTSTYSNQPQHF.

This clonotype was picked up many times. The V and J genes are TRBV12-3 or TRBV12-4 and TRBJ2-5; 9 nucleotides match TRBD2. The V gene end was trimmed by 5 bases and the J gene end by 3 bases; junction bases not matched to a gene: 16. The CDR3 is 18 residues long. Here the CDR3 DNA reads TGTGCCAGCAGTCAAATTGTCCGAGGACTAGCGAGGGAAGAGACCCAGTACTTC. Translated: CASSQIVRGLAREETQYF.

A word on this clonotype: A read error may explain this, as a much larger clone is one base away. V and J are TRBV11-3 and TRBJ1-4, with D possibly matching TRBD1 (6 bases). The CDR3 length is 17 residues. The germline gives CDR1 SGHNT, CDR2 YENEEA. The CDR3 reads CASGTTGWGATNVKLFF. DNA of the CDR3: TGTGCCAGCGGAACTACAGGGTGGGGAGCAACTAATGTAAAACTGTTTTTT. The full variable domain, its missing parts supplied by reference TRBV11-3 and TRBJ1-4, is EAGVVQSPRYKIIEKKQPVAFWCNPISGHNTLYWYLQNLGQGPELLIRYENEEAVDDSQLPKDRFSAERLKGVDSTLKIQPAELGDSAVYLCASGTTGWGATNVKLFFGSGTQLSVL.

CDR3 nucleotide sequence: TGTGCCTGGGGCAGCGGACTAGCACCTAGCACAGATACGCAGTATTTT. Translating gives CAWGSGLAPSTDTQYF. The chain is built from TRBV30 and TRBJ2-3; TRBD2 matches 8 bases. The ends lost 5 bases at V and 0 bases at J; junction bases unmatched: 10. Germline lookup yields CDR1 GTSNPN and CDR2 SVGIG (reference sequence). This CDR3 has 16 residues.

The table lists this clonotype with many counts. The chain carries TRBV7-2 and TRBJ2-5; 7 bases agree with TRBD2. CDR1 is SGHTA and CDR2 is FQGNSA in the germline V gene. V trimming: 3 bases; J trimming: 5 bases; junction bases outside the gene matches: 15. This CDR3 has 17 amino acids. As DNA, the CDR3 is TGTGCCAGCAGCTTGGCGGGAGCCGCGCCCCAGGGTGAGACCCAGTACTTC. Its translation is CASSLAGAAPQGETQYF. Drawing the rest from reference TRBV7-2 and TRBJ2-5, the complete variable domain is GAGVSQSPSNKVTEKGKDVELRCDPISGHTALYWYRQSLGQGLEFLIYFQGNSAPDKSGLPSDRFSAERTGGSVSTLTIQRTQQEDSAVYLCASSLAGAAPQGETQYFGPGTRLLVL.

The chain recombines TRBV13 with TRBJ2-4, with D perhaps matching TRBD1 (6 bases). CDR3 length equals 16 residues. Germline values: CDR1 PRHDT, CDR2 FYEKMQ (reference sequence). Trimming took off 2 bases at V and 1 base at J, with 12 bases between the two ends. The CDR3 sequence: CASSLNRAEAKNIQYF. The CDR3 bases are TGTGCCAGCAGCTTAAACAGGGCGGAGGCCAAAAACATTCAGTACTTC.

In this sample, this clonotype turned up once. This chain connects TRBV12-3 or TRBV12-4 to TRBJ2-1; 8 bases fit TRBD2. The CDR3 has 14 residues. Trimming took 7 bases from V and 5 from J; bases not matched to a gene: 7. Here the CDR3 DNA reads TGTGCCAGCAACTCCGGGACTAGTAACAATGAGCAGTTCTTC. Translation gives CASNSGTSNNEQFF.

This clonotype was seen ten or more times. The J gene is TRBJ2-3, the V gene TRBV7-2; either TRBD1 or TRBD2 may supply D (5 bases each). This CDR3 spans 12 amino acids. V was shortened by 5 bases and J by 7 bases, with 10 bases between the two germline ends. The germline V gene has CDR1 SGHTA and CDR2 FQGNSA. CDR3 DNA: TGTGCCAGCAGCCCGGGGCTATATACGCAGTATTTT. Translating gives CASSPGLYTQYF.

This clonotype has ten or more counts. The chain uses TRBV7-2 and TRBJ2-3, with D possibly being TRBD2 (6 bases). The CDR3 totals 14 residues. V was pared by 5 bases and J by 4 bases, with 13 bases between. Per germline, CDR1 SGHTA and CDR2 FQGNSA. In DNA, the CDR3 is TGTGCCAGCAGCCCCCGCCTAGCGTCAGATACGCAGTATTTT. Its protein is CASSPRLASDTQYF.

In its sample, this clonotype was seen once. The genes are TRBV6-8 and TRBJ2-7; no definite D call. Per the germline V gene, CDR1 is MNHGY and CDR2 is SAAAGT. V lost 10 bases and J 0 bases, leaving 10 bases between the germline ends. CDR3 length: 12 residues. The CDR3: CATLGSSYEQYF. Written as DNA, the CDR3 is TGTGCCACCCTGGGCAGCTCCTACGAGCAGTACTTC.

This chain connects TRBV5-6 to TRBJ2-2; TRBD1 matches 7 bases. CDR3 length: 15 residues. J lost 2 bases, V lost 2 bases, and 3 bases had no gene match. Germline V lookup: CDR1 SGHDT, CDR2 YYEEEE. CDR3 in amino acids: CASSFGTDNTGELFF. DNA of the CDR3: TGTGCCAGCAGCTTCGGGACAGATAACACCGGGGAGCTGTTTTTT.

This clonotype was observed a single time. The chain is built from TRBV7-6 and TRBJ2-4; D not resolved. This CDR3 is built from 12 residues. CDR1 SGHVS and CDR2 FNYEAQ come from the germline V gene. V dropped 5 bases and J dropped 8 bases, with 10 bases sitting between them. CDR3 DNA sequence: TGTGCCAGCAGCCCACTCACCGACATTCAGTACTTC. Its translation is CASSPLTDIQYF.

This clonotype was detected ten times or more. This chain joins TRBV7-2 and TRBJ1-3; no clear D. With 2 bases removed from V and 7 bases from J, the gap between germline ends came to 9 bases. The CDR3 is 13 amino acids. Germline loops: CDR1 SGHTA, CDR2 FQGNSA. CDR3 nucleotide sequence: TGTGCCAGCAGCTTAATTTCCCAGAACACCATATATTTT. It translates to CASSLISQNTIYF.

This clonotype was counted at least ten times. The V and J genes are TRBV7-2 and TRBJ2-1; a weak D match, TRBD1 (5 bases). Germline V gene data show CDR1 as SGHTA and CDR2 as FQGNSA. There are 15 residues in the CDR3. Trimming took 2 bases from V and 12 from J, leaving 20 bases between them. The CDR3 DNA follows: TGTGCCAGCAGCTTATTGGGGCAGGGAACTTCAGGGCAGTTCTTC. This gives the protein CASSLLGQGTSGQFF.

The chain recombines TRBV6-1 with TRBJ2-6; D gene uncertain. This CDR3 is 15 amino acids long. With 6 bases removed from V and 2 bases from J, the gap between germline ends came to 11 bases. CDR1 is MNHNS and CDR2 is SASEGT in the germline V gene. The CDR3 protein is CASRQAETGANVLTF. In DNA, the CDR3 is TGTGCCAGCAGGCAGGCAGAGACTGGGGCCAACGTCCTGACTTTC.

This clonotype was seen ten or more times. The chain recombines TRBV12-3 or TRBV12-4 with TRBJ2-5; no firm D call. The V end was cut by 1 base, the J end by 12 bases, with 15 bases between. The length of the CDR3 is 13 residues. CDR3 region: CASSLGSPLSKYF. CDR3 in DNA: TGTGCCAGCAGTTTAGGGAGCCCCCTGTCGAAGTACTTC.